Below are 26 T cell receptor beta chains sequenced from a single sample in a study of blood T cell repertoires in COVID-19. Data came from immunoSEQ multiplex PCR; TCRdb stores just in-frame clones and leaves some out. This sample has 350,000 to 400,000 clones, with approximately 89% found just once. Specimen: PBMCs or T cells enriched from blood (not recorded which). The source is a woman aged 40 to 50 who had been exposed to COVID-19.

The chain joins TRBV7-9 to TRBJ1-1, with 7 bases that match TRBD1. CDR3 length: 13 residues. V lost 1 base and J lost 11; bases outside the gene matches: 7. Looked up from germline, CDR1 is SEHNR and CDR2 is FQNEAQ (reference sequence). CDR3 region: CASSLGGRGRAFF. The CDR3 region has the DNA TGTGCCAGCAGCTTAGGAGGCAGGGGGAGGGCTTTCTTT.

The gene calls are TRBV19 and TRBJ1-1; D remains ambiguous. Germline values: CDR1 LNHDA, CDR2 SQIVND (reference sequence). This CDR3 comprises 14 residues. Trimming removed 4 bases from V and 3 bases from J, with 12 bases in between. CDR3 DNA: TGTGCCAGTAGTACCCCTGGAGATGACACTGAAGCTTTCTTT. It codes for CASSTPGDDTEAFF.

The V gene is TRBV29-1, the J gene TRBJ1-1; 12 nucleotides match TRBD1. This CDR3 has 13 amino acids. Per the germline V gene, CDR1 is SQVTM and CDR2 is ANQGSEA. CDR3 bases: TGCGGCACCGGGACAGGGGGCGCGAGGGGGTCTTTCTTT. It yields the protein CGTGTGGARGSFF.

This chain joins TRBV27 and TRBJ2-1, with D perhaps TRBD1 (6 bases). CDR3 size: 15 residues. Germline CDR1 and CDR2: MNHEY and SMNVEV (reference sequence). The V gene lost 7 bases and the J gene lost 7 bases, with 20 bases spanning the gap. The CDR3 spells CASNKQGQVGNEQFF. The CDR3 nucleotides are TGTGCCAGCAACAAACAGGGCCAGGTCGGAAATGAGCAGTTCTTC.

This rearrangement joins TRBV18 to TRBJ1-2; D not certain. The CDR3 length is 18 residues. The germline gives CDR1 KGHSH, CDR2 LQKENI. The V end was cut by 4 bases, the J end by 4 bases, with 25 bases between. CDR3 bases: TGTGCCAGCTCACTAATAGGAGGGTCAGCAGAGACATTCTATGGCTACACCTTC. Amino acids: CASSLIGGSAETFYGYTF.

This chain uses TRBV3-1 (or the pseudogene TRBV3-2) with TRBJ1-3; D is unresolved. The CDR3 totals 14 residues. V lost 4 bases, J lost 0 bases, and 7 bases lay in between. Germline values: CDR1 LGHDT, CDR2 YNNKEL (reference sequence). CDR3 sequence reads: CASSRGGSGNTIYF. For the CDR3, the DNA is TGTGCCAGCAGCCGAGGCGGCTCTGGAAACACCATATATTTT.

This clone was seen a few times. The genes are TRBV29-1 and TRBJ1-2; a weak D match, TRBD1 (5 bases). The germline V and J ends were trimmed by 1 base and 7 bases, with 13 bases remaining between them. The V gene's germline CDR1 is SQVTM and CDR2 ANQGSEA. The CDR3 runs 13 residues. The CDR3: CSVEVAGRGGYTF. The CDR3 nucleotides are TGCAGCGTTGAAGTTGCAGGGAGGGGTGGCTACACCTTC.

The CDR3 region is CSVEGTSGRTYEQYF. The CDR3 nucleotides are TGCAGCGTTGAAGGGACTAGCGGGAGAACCTACGAGCAGTACTTC. This rearrangement joins TRBV29-1 to TRBJ2-7, with TRBD2 identical over 13 bases. The germline CDR1 and CDR2 sequences are SQVTM and ANQGSEA. Trimming took 1 base from V and 2 from J; bases not matched to a gene: 2. There are 15 residues in the CDR3.

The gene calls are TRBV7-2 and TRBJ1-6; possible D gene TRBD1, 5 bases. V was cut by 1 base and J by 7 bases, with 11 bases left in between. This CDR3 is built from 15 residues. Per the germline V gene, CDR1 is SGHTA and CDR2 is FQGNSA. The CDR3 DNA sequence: TGTGCCAGCAGCTTAGATCGGCAGGGCAATTCACCCCTCCACTTT. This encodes CASSLDRQGNSPLHF.

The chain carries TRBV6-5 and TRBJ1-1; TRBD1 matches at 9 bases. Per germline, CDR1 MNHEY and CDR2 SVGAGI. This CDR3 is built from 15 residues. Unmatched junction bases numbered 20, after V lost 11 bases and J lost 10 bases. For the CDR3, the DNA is TGTGCCGCCCGAGTTCTCGGACAGGGGCCGAGGGTAGCTTTCTTT. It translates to CAARVLGQGPRVAFF.

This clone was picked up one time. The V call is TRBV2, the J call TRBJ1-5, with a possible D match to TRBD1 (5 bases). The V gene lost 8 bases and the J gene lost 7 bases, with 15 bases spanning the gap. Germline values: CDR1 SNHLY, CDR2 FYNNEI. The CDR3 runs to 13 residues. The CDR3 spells CASHLGEDQPQHF. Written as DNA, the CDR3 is TGTGCCAGCCACTTGGGGGAGGACCAGCCCCAGCATTTT.

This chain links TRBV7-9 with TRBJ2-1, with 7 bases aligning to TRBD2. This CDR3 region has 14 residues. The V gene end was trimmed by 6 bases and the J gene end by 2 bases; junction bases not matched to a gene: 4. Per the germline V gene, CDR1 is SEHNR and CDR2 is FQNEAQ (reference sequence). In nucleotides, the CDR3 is TGTGCCAGCAGTCCTAGCGGCACCTACAATGAGCAGTTCTTC. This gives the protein CASSPSGTYNEQFF. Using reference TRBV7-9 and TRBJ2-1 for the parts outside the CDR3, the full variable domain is DTGVSQNPRHKITKRGQNVTFRCDPISEHNRLYWYRQTLGQGPEFLTYFQNEAQLEKSRLLSDRFSAERPKGSFSTLEIQRTEQGDSAMYLCASSPSGTYNEQFFGPGTRLTVL.

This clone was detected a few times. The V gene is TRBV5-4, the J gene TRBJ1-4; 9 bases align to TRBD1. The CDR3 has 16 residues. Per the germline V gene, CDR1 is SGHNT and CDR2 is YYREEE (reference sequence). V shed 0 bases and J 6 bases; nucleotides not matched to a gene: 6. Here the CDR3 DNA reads TGTGCCAGCAGCTTGGGTCAACGGACAGGGGATGAAAAACTGTTTTTT. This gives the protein CASSLGQRTGDEKLFF.

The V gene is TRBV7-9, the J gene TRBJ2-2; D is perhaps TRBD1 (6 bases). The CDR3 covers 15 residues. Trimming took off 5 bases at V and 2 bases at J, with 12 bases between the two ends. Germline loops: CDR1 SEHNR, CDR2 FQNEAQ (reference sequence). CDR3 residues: CASSPQGSNTGELFF. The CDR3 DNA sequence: TGTGCCAGCAGCCCGCAGGGGTCCAACACCGGGGAGCTGTTTTTT.

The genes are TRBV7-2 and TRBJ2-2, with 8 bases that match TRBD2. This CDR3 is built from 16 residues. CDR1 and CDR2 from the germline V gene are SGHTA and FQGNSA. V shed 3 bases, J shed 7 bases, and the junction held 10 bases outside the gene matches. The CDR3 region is CASSFSVTGGIGELFF. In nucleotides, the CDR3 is TGTGCCAGCAGCTTTTCGGTTACGGGGGGGATCGGGGAGCTGTTTTTT.

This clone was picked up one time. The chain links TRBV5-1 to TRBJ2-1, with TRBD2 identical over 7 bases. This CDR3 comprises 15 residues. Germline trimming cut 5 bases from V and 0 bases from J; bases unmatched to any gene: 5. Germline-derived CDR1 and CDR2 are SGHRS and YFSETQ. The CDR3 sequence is CASRASGTSYNEQFF. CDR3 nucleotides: TGCGCCAGCAGGGCTAGCGGTACCTCCTACAATGAGCAGTTCTTC.

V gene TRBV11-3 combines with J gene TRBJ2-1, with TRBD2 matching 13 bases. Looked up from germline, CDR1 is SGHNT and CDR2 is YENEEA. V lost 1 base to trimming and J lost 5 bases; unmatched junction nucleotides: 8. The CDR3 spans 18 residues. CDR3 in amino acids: CASSLASGLAGVDNEQFF. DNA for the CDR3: TGTGCCAGCAGCTTAGCGTCCGGACTAGCGGGAGTAGACAATGAGCAGTTCTTC.

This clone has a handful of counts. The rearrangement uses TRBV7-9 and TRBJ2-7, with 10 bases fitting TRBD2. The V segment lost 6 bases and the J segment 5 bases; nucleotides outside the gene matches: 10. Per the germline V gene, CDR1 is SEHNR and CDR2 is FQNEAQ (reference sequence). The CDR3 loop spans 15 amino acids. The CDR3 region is CASRRSSGRNNEQYF. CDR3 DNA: TGTGCCAGCAGACGGAGTAGCGGGAGGAATAACGAGCAGTACTTC.

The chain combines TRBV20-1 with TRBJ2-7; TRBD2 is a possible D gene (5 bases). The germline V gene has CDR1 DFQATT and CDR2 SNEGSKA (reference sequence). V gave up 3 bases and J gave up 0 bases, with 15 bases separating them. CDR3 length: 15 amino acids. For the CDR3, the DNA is TGCAGTGCTAGTCGCGGATTCGGGATCTCCTACGAGCAGTACTTC. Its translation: CSASRGFGISYEQYF.

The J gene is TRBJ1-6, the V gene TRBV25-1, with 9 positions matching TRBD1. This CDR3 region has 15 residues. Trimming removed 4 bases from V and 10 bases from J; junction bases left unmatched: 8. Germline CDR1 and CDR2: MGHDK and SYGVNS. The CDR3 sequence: CASSGPGTGWSPLHF. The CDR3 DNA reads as TGTGCCAGCAGTGGCCCAGGGACAGGGTGGTCACCCCTCCACTTT.

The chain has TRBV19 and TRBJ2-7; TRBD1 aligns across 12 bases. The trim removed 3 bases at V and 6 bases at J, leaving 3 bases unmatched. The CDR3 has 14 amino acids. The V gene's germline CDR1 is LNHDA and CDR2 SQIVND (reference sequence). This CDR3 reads CASSMGTGGFEQYF. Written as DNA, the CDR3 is TGTGCCAGTAGTATGGGGACAGGGGGCTTCGAGCAGTACTTC.

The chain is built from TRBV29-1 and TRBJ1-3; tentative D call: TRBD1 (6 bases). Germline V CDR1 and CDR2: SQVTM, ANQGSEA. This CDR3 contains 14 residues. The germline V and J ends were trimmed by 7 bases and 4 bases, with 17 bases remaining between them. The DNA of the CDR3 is TGCAGCGCCCACCGGGGGGCATCGGGAAACACCATATATTTT. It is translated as CSAHRGASGNTIYF.

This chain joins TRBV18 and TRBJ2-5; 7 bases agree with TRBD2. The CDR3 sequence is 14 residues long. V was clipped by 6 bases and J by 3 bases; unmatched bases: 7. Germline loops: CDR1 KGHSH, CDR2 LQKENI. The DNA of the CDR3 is TGTGCCAGCTCCATCCGACGGGGGGAAGAGACCCAGTACTTC. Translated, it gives CASSIRRGEETQYF.

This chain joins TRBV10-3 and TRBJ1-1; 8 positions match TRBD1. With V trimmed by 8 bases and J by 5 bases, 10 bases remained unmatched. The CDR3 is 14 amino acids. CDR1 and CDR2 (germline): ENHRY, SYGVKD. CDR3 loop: CAIRPTGAATEAFF. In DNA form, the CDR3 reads TGTGCCATCCGCCCGACAGGGGCAGCGACTGAAGCTTTCTTT.

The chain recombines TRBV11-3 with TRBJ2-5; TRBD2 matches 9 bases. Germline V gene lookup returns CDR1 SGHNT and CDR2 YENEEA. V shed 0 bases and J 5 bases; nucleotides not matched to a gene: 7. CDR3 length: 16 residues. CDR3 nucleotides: TGTGCCAGCAGCTTAGATCTGGCGGGAGGGCCGGAGACCCAGTACTTC. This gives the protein CASSLDLAGGPETQYF.

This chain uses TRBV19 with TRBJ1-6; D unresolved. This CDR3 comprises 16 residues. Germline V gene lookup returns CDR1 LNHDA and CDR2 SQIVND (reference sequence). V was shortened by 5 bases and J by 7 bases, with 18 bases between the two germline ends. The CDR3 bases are TGTGCCAGTAGTGATGATCGGGGAAGGCCGAATTCACCCCTCCACTTT. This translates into CASSDDRGRPNSPLHF.